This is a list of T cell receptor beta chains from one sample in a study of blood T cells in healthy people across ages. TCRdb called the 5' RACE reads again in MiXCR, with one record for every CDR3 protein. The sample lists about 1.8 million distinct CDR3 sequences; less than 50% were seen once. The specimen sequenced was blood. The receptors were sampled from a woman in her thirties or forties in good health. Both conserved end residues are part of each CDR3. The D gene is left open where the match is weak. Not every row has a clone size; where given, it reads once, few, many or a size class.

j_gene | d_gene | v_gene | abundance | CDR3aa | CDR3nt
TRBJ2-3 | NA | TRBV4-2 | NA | CASSQVQASTDTQYF | TGTGCCAGCAGCCAAGTACAGGCTAGCACAGATACGCAGTATTTT
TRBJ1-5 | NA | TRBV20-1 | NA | CSARTDSLNQPQHF | TGCAGTGCTAGAACGGACAGCCTCAATCAGCCCCAGCATTTT
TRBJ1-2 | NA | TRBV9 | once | CASSPGNRDIPANYGYTF | TGTGCCAGCAGCCCGGGGAATCGGGACATTCCAGCTAACTATGGCTACACCTTC
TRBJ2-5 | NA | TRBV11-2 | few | CASSLGTTGFLETQYF | TGTGCCAGCAGCTTAGGAACTACAGGGTTTCTTGAGACCCAGTACTTC
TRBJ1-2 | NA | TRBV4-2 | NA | CASSQGDTVNYGYTF | TGTGCCAGCAGCCAAGGGGACACCGTGAACTATGGCTACACCTTC
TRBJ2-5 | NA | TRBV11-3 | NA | CASSPGSVEETQYF | TGTGCCAGCAGCCCGGGGTCGGTGGAGGAGACCCAGTACTTC
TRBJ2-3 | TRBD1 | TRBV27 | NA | CASRGDRGADTQYF | TGTGCCAGCAGAGGGGACAGGGGGGCAGATACGCAGTATTTT
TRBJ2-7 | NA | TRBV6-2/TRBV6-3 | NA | CASSYSKGGGPYEQYF | TGTGCCAGCAGTTACTCGAAAGGGGGGGGCCCCTACGAGCAGTACTTC
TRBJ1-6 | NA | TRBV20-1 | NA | CSARRAGESSSYNSPLHF | TGCAGTGCTAGAAGGGCAGGGGAGTCCAGCTCCTATAATTCACCCCTCCACTTT
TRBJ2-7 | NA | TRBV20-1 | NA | CSASPLTGHPAYEQYF | TGCAGTGCTAGCCCCTTGACAGGCCACCCAGCCTACGAGCAGTACTTC
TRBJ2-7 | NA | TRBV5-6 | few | CASTLGGSFSYEQYF | TGTGCCAGCACCCTCGGGGGCTCCTTCTCCTACGAGCAGTACTTC
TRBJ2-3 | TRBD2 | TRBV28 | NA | CASSPPGEGTNTDTQYF | TGTGCCAGCAGTCCGCCCGGGGAGGGGACCAACACAGATACGCAGTATTTT
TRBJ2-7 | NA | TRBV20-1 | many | CSARGTATYEQYF | TGCAGTGCTAGAGGGACGGCGACTTACGAGCAGTACTTC
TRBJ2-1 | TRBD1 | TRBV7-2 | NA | CASSLAGTGLNEQFF | TGTGCCAGCAGCTTAGCCGGGACAGGGCTCAATGAGCAGTTCTTC
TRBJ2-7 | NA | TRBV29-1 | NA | CSVGGGEGYEQYF | TGCAGCGTCGGAGGGGGGGAAGGCTACGAGCAGTACTTC
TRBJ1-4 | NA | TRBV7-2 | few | CASSLAPVTNEKLFF | TGTGCCAGCAGCTTAGCGCCAGTAACTAATGAAAAACTGTTTTTT
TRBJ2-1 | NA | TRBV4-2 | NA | CASSQEGRQFF | TGTGCCAGCAGCCAAGAGGGTCGGCAGTTCTTC
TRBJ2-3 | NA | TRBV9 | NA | CASSVDAGQPTDTQYF | TGTGCCAGCAGCGTAGATGCGGGACAGCCCACAGATACGCAGTATTTT